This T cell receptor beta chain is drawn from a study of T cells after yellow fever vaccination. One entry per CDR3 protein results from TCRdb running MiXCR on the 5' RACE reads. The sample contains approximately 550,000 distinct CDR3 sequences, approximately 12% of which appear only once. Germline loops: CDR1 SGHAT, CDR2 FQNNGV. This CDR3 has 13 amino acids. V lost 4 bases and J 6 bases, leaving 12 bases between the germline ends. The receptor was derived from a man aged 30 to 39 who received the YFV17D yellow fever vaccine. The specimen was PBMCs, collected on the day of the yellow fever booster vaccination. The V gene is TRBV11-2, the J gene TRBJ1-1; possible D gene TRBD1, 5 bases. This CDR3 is CASSSELGAEAFF. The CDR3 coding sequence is TGTGCCAGCAGCTCCGAACTAGGGGCTGAAGCTTTCTTT.